The sequence of this T cell receptor (beta chain) was determined in a study of T cell repertoires in cytomegalovirus infection. Study details: Evidence of both CMV infection and a matching HLA type came from public TCR beta signatures.

Overall study findings and caveats: The ex vivo response was dominated by HLA-C-restricted CMV-specific TCR beta clonotypes.

A note on this clonotype: What it binds is not known.

TCRdb called the reads again in MiXCR, with one record for every CDR3 protein. The repertoire includes around 450,000 distinct CDR3 sequences, under 40% of them detected once, and roughly 13% sits in the top ten. What was sequenced was PBMCs. The TCR sequence derives from a human donor in good health (CMV status not recorded). Some clones in this sample may be carry-over from other donors' samples.

CDR3 in DNA: TGTGCCAGCAGCTTGGCCCGTAGCGGGGGGCTCTCCTACAATGAGCAGTTCTTC. This translates into CASSLARSGGLSYNEQFF. The genes are TRBV5-6 and TRBJ2-1; 10 bases are shared with TRBD2. Per the germline V gene, CDR1 is SGHDT and CDR2 is YYEEEE. V shed 0 bases, J shed 0 bases, and the junction held 6 bases outside the gene matches. The CDR3 length is 18 residues.